Listed here are 21 T cell receptor beta chains from one sample, sequenced in a study of T cell responses to AZD1222 COVID-19 vaccine. The table came from immunoSEQ multiplex PCR; TCRdb's copy has only in-frame clones and leaves some out. The sample contains about 100,000 clones, around 90% of which appear only once. The sequenced sample was peripheral blood, obtained on day 0 of AZD1222 vaccination. The receptors shown here come from an adult in good health.

The chain combines TRBV5-1 with TRBJ1-2; 7 bases match TRBD1. Trimming at V came to 1 base and at J to 3 bases, leaving 3 bases not matched to a gene. CDR1 and CDR2 (germline): SGHRS, YFSETQ. This CDR3 comprises 14 residues. CDR3 in DNA: TGCGCCAGCAGCTTGAGCGGACAGGACTATGGCTACACCTTC. Translated: CASSLSGQDYGYTF.

The V gene is TRBV28, the J gene TRBJ1-6; the D gene is possibly TRBD1 (6 bases). CDR3 size: 16 residues. The germline V and J ends were trimmed by 4 bases and 10 bases, with 20 bases remaining between them. Germline V gene lookup returns CDR1 MDHEN and CDR2 SYDVKM. The CDR3 coding sequence is TGTGCCAGCAGTTATTCCACCGGGACAATCTTCTCACCCCTCCACTTT. This gives the protein CASSYSTGTIFSPLHF.

The V gene is TRBV6-5, the J gene TRBJ2-3; 11 nucleotides align to TRBD2. V lost 6 bases, J lost 6 bases, and 8 bases stayed unmatched. Germline CDR1 is MNHEY and CDR2 is SVGAGI. This CDR3 spans 15 amino acids. Written as DNA, the CDR3 is TGTGCCAGCAGGCTCCTAGCGGGGGGCCCGGATACGCAGTATTTT. It is translated as CASRLLAGGPDTQYF.

The V call is TRBV19, the J call TRBJ1-1, with 7 nucleotides matching TRBD1. Germline values: CDR1 LNHDA, CDR2 SQIVND (reference sequence). The CDR3 length is 13 residues. V trimming: 6 bases; J trimming: 5 bases; junction bases outside the gene matches: 6. DNA of the CDR3: TGTGCCAGTAGCGAGAACAGGGGAACTGAAGCTTTCTTT. Protein product: CASSENRGTEAFF.

This sequence joins TRBV5-1 and TRBJ1-2, with D maybe TRBD1 (5 bases). Germline V gene sequence: CDR1 SGHRS, CDR2 YFSETQ. The CDR3 extends over 13 amino acids. Trimming took off 4 bases at V and 4 bases at J, with 11 bases between the two ends. The CDR3 loop is CASSTTDSYGYTF. The CDR3 nucleotides are TGCGCCAGCAGCACGACAGATTCCTATGGCTACACCTTC.

The chain recombines TRBV19 with TRBJ1-5; tentatively, D is TRBD1 (5 bases). Germline V gene sequence: CDR1 LNHDA, CDR2 SQIVND (reference sequence). The CDR3 runs 14 residues. Trimming removed 7 bases from V and 1 base from J, with 11 bases in between. The CDR3 loop reads CASTGDGSNQPQHF. The CDR3, as DNA: TGTGCCAGTACGGGGGACGGGAGCAATCAGCCCCAGCATTTT. Variable domain in full (rest from reference TRBV19 and TRBJ1-5): DGGITQSPKYLFRKEGQNVTLSCEQNLNHDAMYWYRQDPGQGLRLIYYSQIVNDFQKGDIAEGYSVSREKKESFPLTVTSAQKNPTAFYLCASTGDGSNQPQHFGDGTRLSIL.

J is TRBJ1-1 and V is TRBV12-3 or TRBV12-4; maybe TRBD1 (5 bases). V shed 6 bases and J shed 4 bases, with 12 bases lying between them. This CDR3 region has 13 residues. As DNA, the CDR3 is TGTGCCAGCAGGTTACTGACAGTCACTGAAGCTTTCTTT. Translated, it gives CASRLLTVTEAFF.

This clone was recorded once. V usage is TRBV6-5 and J usage is TRBJ1-1; TRBD1 matches at 9 bases. The CDR3 runs to 14 residues. Looked up from germline, CDR1 is MNHEY and CDR2 is SVGAGI. Germline trimming cut 4 bases from V and 6 bases from J; bases unmatched to any gene: 6. Written as DNA, the CDR3 is TGTGCCAGCAGTTTTACAGGGGGCTGGTCTGAAGCTTTCTTT. This translates into CASSFTGGWSEAFF.

This chain connects TRBV19 to TRBJ1-2, with 10 bases aligning to TRBD1. V shed 2 bases and J 6 bases; nucleotides not matched to a gene: 3. CDR1 is LNHDA, CDR2 SQIVND, per germline (reference sequence). CDR3 length: 14 residues. Written as DNA, the CDR3 is TGTGCCAGTAGTATAAGGGGGACAGGGGATGGCTACACCTTC. Its protein product is CASSIRGTGDGYTF. Filled out from reference TRBV19 and TRBJ1-2, the complete variable domain reads DGGITQSPKYLFRKEGQNVTLSCEQNLNHDAMYWYRQDPGQGLRLIYYSQIVNDFQKGDIAEGYSVSREKKESFPLTVTSAQKNPTAFYLCASSIRGTGDGYTFGSGTRLTVV.

This clone was recorded a few times. This sequence joins TRBV20-1 and TRBJ2-7; no definite D call. Trimming took 1 base from V and 3 from J, leaving 4 bases between them. The V gene's germline CDR1 is DFQATT and CDR2 SNEGSKA (reference sequence). The CDR3 extends over 11 amino acids. CDR3 DNA sequence: TGCAGTGCTAGAGGAGACTACGAGCAGTACTTC. It codes for CSARGDYEQYF.

V is TRBV14 and J is TRBJ1-6; D might be TRBD1 (6 bases). The V gene lost 7 bases and the J gene lost 0 bases, with 13 bases spanning the gap. Germline V gene lookup returns CDR1 SGHDN and CDR2 FVKESK. The CDR3 runs to 16 residues. DNA for the CDR3: TGTGCCAGCAACTTGGGGGGGGCCTCCTATAATTCACCCCTCCACTTT. As protein: CASNLGGASYNSPLHF.

This clone was seen a single time. This chain connects TRBV7-2 to TRBJ2-7, with 7 positions matching TRBD1. Trimming cost V 5 bases and J 4 bases; bases outside gene matches: 11. The length of the CDR3 is 15 residues. Per the germline V gene, CDR1 is SGHTA and CDR2 is FQGNSA. CDR3 in amino acids: CASSPRQGIGYEQYF. The CDR3 DNA is TGTGCCAGCAGCCCGAGACAGGGAATCGGGTACGAGCAGTACTTC. The whole variable domain, remainder taken from reference TRBV7-2 and TRBJ2-7, is GAGVSQSPSNKVTEKGKDVELRCDPISGHTALYWYRQSLGQGLEFLIYFQGNSAPDKSGLPSDRFSAERTGGSVSTLTIQRTQQEDSAVYLCASSPRQGIGYEQYFGPGTRLTVT.

The chain recombines TRBV11-2 with TRBJ1-2; 7 bases align to TRBD1. The CDR3 has 14 residues. Germline CDR1 SGHAT, CDR2 FQNNGV. V trimming: 1 base; J trimming: 8 bases; junction bases outside the gene matches: 7. The CDR3 spells CASSLGDSYFGYTF. As DNA, the CDR3 is TGTGCCAGCAGCTTAGGGGACAGCTACTTCGGCTACACCTTC. The complete variable domain, with remaining parts taken from reference TRBV11-2 and TRBJ1-2, reads EAGVAQSPRYKIIEKRQSVAFWCNPISGHATLYWYQQILGQGPKLLIQFQNNGVVDDSQLPKDRFSAERLKGVDSTLKIQPAKLEDSAVYLCASSLGDSYFGYTFGSGTRLTVV.

J is TRBJ2-7 and V is TRBV6-5; D may be TRBD1 (6 bases). V was cut by 6 bases and J by 2 bases, with 11 bases left in between. Germline V gene lookup returns CDR1 MNHEY and CDR2 SVGAGI. The length of the CDR3 is 13 residues. The CDR3 coding sequence is TGTGCCAGCAGCACCAGGGGCACCTACGAGCAGTACTTC. Amino acid sequence: CASSTRGTYEQYF.

CDR3: CASSEDGGLLHEQYF. CDR3 nucleotide sequence: TGTGCCAGCAGTGAAGATGGGGGACTCCTACACGAGCAGTACTTC. This chain joins TRBV2 and TRBJ2-7; D may be TRBD2 (6 bases). CDR3 length: 15 amino acids. Germline V lookup: CDR1 SNHLY, CDR2 FYNNEI. The V gene lost 1 base and the J gene lost 5 bases, with 15 bases spanning the gap.

The J gene is TRBJ2-2, the V gene TRBV19; D may be TRBD1 or TRBD2 (7 bases each). The germline V and J ends were trimmed by 9 bases and 5 bases, with 19 bases remaining between them. In germline, CDR1 is LNHDA, CDR2 SQIVND (reference sequence). The length of the CDR3 is 15 residues. The CDR3: CASTSRQGGTGELFF. The CDR3 nucleotides read TGTGCCAGCACATCCCGACAGGGAGGGACCGGGGAGCTGTTTTTT.

CDR3 residues: CASSYWDRVNQPQHF. The CDR3 DNA reads as TGTGCCAGCAGTTACTGGGACAGGGTAAATCAGCCCCAGCATTTT. The chain joins TRBV6-2 or TRBV6-3 to TRBJ1-5, with 9 positions matching TRBD1. Germline V gives CDR1 MNHEY, CDR2 SVGEGT. The CDR3 covers 15 residues. Losses at the gene ends were 1 base for V and 4 bases for J; bases not matched to a gene: 2.

This chain joins TRBV19 and TRBJ2-2, with no clear D. Trimming cost V 9 bases and J 3 bases, with 14 bases left between them. The CDR3 totals 14 residues. CDR1 LNHDA and CDR2 SQIVND come from the germline V gene (reference sequence). CDR3 nucleotide sequence: TGTGCCAGCCAACTTATGACGGACACCGGGGAGCTGTTTTTT. Amino acid sequence: CASQLMTDTGELFF.

The J gene is TRBJ1-2, the V gene TRBV3-1 (or the pseudogene TRBV3-2); weak D call: TRBD1 (6 bases). Germline V CDR1 and CDR2: LGHDT, YNNKEL (reference sequence). Trimming took 4 bases from V and 6 from J, leaving 15 bases between them. The CDR3 is 14 residues long. The CDR3 protein is CASSPRTERHGYTF. CDR3 coding DNA: TGTGCCAGCAGCCCCAGGACAGAACGGCATGGCTACACCTTC.

The chain links TRBV7-2 to TRBJ1-3; no firm D call. Looked up from germline, CDR1 is SGHTA and CDR2 is FQGNSA. The ends were cut back, 7 bases at V and 2 bases at J, with 9 bases in the middle. This CDR3 is 13 amino acids long. CDR3 nucleotide sequence: TGTGCCAGCAACTTGGCTCCTGGAAACACCATATATTTT. It specifies CASNLAPGNTIYF.

The chain joins TRBV30 to TRBJ2-2, with D unclear. V lost 6 bases to trimming and J lost 6 bases, with 11 bases between them. The CDR3 extends over 12 amino acids. Germline values: CDR1 GTSNPN, CDR2 SVGIG (reference sequence). The CDR3, as DNA: TGTGCCTGCCCCGGGTGGGCCGGGGAGCTGTTTTTT. Translation gives CACPGWAGELFF.